The sequence of this T cell receptor beta chain was determined in a study of beta chain features in type 1 diabetes. Per the germline V gene, CDR1 is KGHSH and CDR2 is LQKENI. The V end was cut by 6 bases, the J end by 2 bases, with 12 bases between. CDR3 length equals 14 residues. As every portion of the isolated RNA was reverse transcribed, the sequencing read expressed TCRB transcripts. TCRdb's table, derived via immunoSEQ multiplex PCR, lists solely in-frame clones and lacks some. The data show tens of thousands of clones, about a third seen once. This clone was recorded many times. This receptor was taken from a woman between 18 and 30 years old in good health. The sample taken for sequencing was stem cell memory CD4+ T cells from blood. The genes are TRBV18 and TRBJ2-3, with D maybe TRBD1 (6 bases). The CDR3 reads CASSFGQITDTQYF. The CDR3, as DNA: TGTGCCAGCTCCTTCGGACAGATCACAGATACGCAGTATTTT.